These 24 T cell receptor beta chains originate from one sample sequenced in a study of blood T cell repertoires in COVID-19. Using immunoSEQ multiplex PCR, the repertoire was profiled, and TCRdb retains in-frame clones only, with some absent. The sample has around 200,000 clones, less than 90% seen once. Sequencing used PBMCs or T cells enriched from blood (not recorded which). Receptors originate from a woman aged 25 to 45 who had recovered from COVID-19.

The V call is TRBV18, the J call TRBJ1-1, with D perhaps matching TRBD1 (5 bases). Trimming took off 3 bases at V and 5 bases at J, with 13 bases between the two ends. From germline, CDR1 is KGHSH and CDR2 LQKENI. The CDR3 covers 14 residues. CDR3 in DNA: TGTGCCAGCTCACCCGCCGGGGCGGGAACTGAAGCTTTCTTT. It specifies CASSPAGAGTEAFF.

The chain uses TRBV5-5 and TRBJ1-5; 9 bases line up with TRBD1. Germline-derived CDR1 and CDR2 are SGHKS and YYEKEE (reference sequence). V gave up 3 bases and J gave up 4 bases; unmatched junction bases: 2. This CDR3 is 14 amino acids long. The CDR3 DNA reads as TGTGCCAGCAGCTCGGGACAGGGTAATCAGCCCCAGCATTTT. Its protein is CASSSGQGNQPQHF.

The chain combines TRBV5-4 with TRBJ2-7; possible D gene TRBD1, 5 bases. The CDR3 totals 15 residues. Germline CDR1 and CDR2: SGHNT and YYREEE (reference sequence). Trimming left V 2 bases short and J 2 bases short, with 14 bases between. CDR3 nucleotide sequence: TGTGCCAGCAGCTTCGGAGACAGTTACCCCTACGAGCAGTACTTC. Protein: CASSFGDSYPYEQYF.

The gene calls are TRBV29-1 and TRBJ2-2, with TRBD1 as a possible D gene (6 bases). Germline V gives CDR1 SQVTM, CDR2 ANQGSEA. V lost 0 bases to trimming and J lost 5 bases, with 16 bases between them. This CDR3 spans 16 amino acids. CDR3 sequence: CSVEDLSRGGTGELFF. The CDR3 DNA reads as TGCAGCGTTGAAGATCTATCCAGGGGTGGAACCGGGGAGCTGTTTTTT.

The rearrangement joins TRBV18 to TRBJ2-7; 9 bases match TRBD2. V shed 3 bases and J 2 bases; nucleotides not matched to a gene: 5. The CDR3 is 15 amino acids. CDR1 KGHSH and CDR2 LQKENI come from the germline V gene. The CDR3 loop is CASSPQRGAAYEQYF. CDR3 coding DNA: TGTGCCAGCTCACCGCAGCGGGGGGCCGCCTACGAGCAGTACTTC.

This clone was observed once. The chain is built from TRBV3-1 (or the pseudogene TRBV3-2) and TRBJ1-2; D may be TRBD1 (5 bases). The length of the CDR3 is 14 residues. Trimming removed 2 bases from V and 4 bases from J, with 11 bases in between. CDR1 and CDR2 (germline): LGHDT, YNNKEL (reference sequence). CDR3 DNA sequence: TGTGCCAGCAGCCAAAGGGGCCTTGTCTATGGCTACACCTTC. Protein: CASSQRGLVYGYTF.

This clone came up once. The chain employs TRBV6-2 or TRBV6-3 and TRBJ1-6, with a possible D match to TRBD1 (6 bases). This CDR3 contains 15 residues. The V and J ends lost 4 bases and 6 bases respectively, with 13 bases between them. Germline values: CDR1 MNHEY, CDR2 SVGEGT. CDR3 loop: CASSFGQIRNSPLHF. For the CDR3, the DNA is TGTGCCAGCAGTTTCGGACAGATTCGTAATTCACCCCTCCACTTT.

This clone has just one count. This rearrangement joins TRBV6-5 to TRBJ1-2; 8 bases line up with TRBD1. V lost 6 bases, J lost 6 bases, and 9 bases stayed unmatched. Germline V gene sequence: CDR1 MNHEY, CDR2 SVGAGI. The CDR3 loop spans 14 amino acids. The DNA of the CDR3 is TGTGCCAGCAGCCAGGACAGGGACCACGATGGCTACACCTTC. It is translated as CASSQDRDHDGYTF.

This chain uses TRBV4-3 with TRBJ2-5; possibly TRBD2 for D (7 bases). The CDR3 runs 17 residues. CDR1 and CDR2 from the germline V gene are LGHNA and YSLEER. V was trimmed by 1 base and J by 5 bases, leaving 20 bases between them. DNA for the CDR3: TGCGCCAGCAGCCAAGCCCCGGGTCGGGGGGCTGGGGAGACCCAGTACTTC. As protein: CASSQAPGRGAGETQYF.

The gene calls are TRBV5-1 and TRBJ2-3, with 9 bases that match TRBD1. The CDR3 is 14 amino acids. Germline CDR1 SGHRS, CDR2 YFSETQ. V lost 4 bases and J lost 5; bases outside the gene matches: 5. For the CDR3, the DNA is TGCGCCAGCAGCCCGGGACAGGGAAGAGATACGCAGTATTTT. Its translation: CASSPGQGRDTQYF.

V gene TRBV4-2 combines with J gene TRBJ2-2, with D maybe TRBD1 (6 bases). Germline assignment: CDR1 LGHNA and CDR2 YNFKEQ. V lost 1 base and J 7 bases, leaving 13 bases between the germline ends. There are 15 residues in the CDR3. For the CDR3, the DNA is TGTGCCAGCAGCCAAGGCCGGACAGTGCGCGGGGAGCTGTTTTTT. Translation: CASSQGRTVRGELFF.

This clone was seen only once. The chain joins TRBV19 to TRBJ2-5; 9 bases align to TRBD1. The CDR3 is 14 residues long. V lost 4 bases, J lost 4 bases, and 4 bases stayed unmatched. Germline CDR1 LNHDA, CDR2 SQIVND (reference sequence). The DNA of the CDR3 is TGTGCCAGTAGTAGTCTGACAGGGGGAGAGACCCAGTACTTC. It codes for CASSSLTGGETQYF.

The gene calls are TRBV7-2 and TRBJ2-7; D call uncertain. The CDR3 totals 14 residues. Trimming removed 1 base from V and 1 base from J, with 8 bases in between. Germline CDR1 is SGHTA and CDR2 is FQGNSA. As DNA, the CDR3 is TGTGCCAGCAGCTTAGACGTGAGTTCCTACGAGCAGTACTTC. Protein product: CASSLDVSSYEQYF.

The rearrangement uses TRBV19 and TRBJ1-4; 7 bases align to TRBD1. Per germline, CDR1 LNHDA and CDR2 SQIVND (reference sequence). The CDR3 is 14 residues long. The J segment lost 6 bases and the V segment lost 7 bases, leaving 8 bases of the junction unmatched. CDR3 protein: CASKHRQGDEKLFF. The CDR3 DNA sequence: TGTGCCAGTAAACACCGACAGGGAGATGAAAAACTGTTTTTT.

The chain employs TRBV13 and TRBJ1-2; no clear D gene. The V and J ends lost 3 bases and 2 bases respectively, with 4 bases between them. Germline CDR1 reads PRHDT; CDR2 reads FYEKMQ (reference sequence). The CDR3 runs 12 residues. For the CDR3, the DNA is TGTGCCAGCAGCTTTAGCAACTATGGCTACACCTTC. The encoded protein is CASSFSNYGYTF. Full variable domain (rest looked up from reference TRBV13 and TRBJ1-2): AAGVIQSPRHLIKEKRETATLKCYPIPRHDTVYWYQQGPGQDPQFLISFYEKMQSDKGSIPDRFSAQQFSDYHSELNMSSLELGDSALYFCASSFSNYGYTFGSGTRLTVV.

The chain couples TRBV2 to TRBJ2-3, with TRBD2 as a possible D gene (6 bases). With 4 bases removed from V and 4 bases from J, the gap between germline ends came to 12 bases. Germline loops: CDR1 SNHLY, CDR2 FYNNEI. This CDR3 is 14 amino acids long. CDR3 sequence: CASSVDSGADTQYF. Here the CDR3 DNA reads TGTGCCAGCAGTGTTGACTCGGGGGCAGATACGCAGTATTTT.

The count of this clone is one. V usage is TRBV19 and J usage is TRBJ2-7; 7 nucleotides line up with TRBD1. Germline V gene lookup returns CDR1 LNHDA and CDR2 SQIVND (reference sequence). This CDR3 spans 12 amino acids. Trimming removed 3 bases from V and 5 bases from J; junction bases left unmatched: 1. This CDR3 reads CASSIQGDEQYF. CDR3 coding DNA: TGTGCCAGTAGTATTCAGGGGGACGAGCAGTACTTC.

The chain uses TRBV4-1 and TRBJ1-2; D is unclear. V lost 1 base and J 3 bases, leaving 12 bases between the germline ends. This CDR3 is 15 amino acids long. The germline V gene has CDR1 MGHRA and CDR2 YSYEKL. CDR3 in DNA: TGCGCCAGCAGCCAAGGTTCCCAGAAAGACTATGGCTACACCTTC. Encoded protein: CASSQGSQKDYGYTF.

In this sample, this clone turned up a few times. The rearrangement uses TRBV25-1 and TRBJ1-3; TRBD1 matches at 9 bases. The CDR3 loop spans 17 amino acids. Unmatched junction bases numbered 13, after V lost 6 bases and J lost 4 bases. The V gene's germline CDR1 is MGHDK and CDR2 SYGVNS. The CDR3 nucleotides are TGTGCCAGCAGCTCGGGAACCGGGACAGGGTCAGGAAACACCATATATTTT. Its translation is CASSSGTGTGSGNTIYF.

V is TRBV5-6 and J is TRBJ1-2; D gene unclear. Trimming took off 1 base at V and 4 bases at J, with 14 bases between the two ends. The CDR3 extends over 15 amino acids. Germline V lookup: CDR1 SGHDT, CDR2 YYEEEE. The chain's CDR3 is CASSLLGTRLYGYTF. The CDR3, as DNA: TGTGCCAGCAGCTTGTTGGGCACCCGGCTCTATGGCTACACCTTC.

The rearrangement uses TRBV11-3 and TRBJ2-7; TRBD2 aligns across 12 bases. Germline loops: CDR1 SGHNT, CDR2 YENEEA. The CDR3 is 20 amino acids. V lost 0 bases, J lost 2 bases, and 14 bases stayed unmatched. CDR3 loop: CASSLDLGGRLAGDTYEQYF. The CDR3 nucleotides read TGTGCCAGCAGCTTAGATCTCGGGGGCAGACTAGCGGGGGACACCTACGAGCAGTACTTC.

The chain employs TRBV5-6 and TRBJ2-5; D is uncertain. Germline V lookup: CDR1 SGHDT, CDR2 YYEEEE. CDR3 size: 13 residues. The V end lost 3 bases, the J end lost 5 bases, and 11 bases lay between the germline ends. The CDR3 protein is CASSSPGWETQYF. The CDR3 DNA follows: TGTGCCAGCAGCTCCCCGGGTTGGGAGACCCAGTACTTC.

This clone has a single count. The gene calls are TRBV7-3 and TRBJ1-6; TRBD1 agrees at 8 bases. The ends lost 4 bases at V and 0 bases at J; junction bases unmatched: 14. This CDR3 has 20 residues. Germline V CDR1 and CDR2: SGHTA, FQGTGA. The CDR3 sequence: CASSSGAGQVVISYNSPLHF. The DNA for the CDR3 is TGTGCCAGCAGCTCCGGAGCGGGACAGGTCGTAATCTCCTATAATTCACCCCTCCACTTT.

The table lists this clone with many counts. Written as DNA, the CDR3 is TGTGCCAGCAGCTTCCAGGGACTAGGGGAAGAGACCCAGTACTTC. Amino acid sequence: CASSFQGLGEETQYF. The chain recombines TRBV7-8 with TRBJ2-5; 8 bases are a match to TRBD2. The trim removed 3 bases at V and 3 bases at J, leaving 6 bases unmatched. CDR1 is SGHVS, CDR2 FQNEAQ, per germline. This CDR3 is 15 amino acids long.